Described below is a single T cell receptor beta chain sequence and its context. What it binds is unknown. Every subset had its genomic DNA shared out evenly among several immunoSEQ plates. The assay was immunoSEQ multiplex PCR, and TCRdb's table has in-frame clones only and misses some. The sample contains about 710,000 clones, around three quarters of which appear only once. The data stem from a study of shared clonotypes between healthy human individuals. Study-level findings and limits: Depth was large, yet rarefaction showed that sorted-subset sequencing was incomplete.

The authors divided CD4+ cells into CD45RA+ naive and CD45RA-negative memory subsets. Source material: memory CD4+ T cells sorted from blood. As to subset: CD45RA-negative fraction. This sequence originates from a woman aged 25 to 39 in good health.

CDR3 region: CASSLGPGAIGGTQYF. Written as DNA, the CDR3 is TGTGCCAGCAGCTTGGGGCCAGGGGCCATTGGGGGGACCCAGTACTTC. The chain uses TRBV5-6 and TRBJ2-5, with D perhaps matching TRBD1 (6 bases). Trimming shortened V by 0 bases and J by 7 bases, and 19 bases separated the two germline ends. The CDR3 is made up of 16 amino acids. Germline loops: CDR1 SGHDT, CDR2 YYEEEE.